What follows is one TCR beta chain and its context. This entry belongs to a study of human T cells and chemical hapten exposure. TCRdb called the RACE reads again in MiXCR, with one record for every CDR3 protein. This sample yields fewer than 140,000 distinct CDR3 sequences, of which more than 10% are seen a single time; over 1.5% belongs to the top ten. The time point here: pre-sensitization, week 0. Treatment: therapeutic diphenylcyclopropenone sensitization with weekly scalp DPC. The CDR3 consists of 17 residues. V lost 1 base to trimming and J lost 4 bases, with 17 bases between them. Germline CDR1 SGDLS, CDR2 YYNGEE.

This receptor was identified in a woman aged 45 to 65 with alopecia areata. Some clones in this sample may be carry-over from other donors' samples. The specimen comprised whole blood, sampled in connection with sensitization to the hapten diphenylcyclopropenone (DPC). V and J are TRBV9 and TRBJ2-2, with TRBD1 as a possible D gene (6 bases). The CDR3 bases are TGTGCCAGCAGCGTACCCCAGGGGAGTAGTGGCACCGGGGAGCTGTTTTTT. Translated, it gives CASSVPQGSSGTGELFF.